These 13 T cell receptor beta chains were sequenced from one sample in a study of cytomegalovirus exposure and HLA in healthy donors. PCR amplification relied on 60 Vbeta primers (plus 13 Jbeta primers). Assay used: immunoSEQ multiplex PCR; TCRdb lists only in-frame clones, some missing. The data hold about 110,000 clones, with around three quarters observed a single time. Specimen: PBMCs. These receptors were taken from a woman in her 30s in good health and CMV-seronegative.

This chain uses TRBV29-1 with TRBJ2-3; TRBD1 is a possible D gene (7 bases). The CDR3 is 14 amino acids. Germline V gene sequence: CDR1 SQVTM, CDR2 ANQGSEA. Between the trimmed V and J ends, which lost 6 bases and 7 bases, there was a span of 20 bases. The CDR3 protein is CSVPRQGLINTQYF. CDR3 sequence (DNA): TGCAGCGTCCCCAGACAGGGACTCATCAATACGCAGTATTTT.

The V and J genes are TRBV9 and TRBJ2-7; TRBD2 aligns across 13 bases. CDR3 size: 16 residues. With 3 bases clipped from V and 2 bases from J, the junction kept 5 bases outside the gene matches. Germline CDR1 and CDR2: SGDLS and YYNGEE. The CDR3 DNA sequence: TGTGCCAGCAGCGCGACTAGCGGGGGGATTCCCTACGAGCAGTACTTC. Its translation is CASSATSGGIPYEQYF.

This chain uses TRBV10-3 with TRBJ1-1; 7 positions match TRBD1. V shed 6 bases, J shed 0 bases, and the junction held 4 bases outside the gene matches. Germline loops: CDR1 ENHRY, CDR2 SYGVKD. The length of the CDR3 is 14 residues. CDR3 residues: CAIRRQGLNTEAFF. CDR3 in DNA: TGTGCCATCAGACGACAGGGTCTGAACACTGAAGCTTTCTTT.

The V call is TRBV5-4, the J call TRBJ1-1; D remains ambiguous. Germline V gene lookup returns CDR1 SGHNT and CDR2 YYREEE (reference sequence). V lost 0 bases and J 4 bases, leaving 13 bases between the germline ends. This CDR3 contains 15 residues. The CDR3 loop is CASSLAGSGSTEAFF. The DNA of the CDR3 is TGTGCCAGCAGCTTGGCCGGGAGTGGGAGCACTGAAGCTTTCTTT.

The chain is built from TRBV4-3 and TRBJ2-7; D possibly corresponds to TRBD1 (6 bases). This CDR3 is 15 amino acids long. V lost 0 bases to trimming and J lost 1 base, with 10 bases between them. Germline-derived CDR1 and CDR2 are LGHNA and YSLEER. CDR3 region: CASSQEAQGSYEQYF. The CDR3 bases are TGCGCCAGCAGCCAAGAGGCACAGGGTTCCTACGAGCAGTACTTC.

The chain combines TRBV19 with TRBJ2-6; TRBD1 matches at 10 bases. Germline V lookup: CDR1 LNHDA, CDR2 SQIVND (reference sequence). With 0 bases clipped from V and 2 bases from J, the junction kept 10 bases outside the gene matches. This CDR3 comprises 20 residues. CDR3: CASSIDRRQGAMTGANVLTF. The CDR3 DNA sequence: TGTGCCAGTAGTATAGATCGGCGACAGGGGGCGATGACTGGGGCCAACGTCCTGACTTTC.

The chain carries TRBV11-2 and TRBJ2-5; the D gene is possibly TRBD1 (5 bases). Deletions cut 0 bases from V and 8 bases from J, with 7 bases between. The CDR3 totals 12 residues. Looked up from germline, CDR1 is SGHAT and CDR2 is FQNNGV. CDR3 nucleotides: TGTGCCAGCAGCTTAGAGCAGGGTACCCAGTACTTC. Protein product: CASSLEQGTQYF. Full variable domain (rest looked up from reference TRBV11-2 and TRBJ2-5): EAGVAQSPRYKIIEKRQSVAFWCNPISGHATLYWYQQILGQGPKLLIQFQNNGVVDDSQLPKDRFSAERLKGVDSTLKIQPAKLEDSAVYLCASSLEQGTQYFGPGTRLLVL.

The chain couples TRBV4-3 to TRBJ2-2; D is possibly TRBD2 (5 bases). Germline V gene data show CDR1 as LGHNA and CDR2 as YSLEER. The V and J ends lost 0 bases and 6 bases respectively, with 14 bases between them. The length of the CDR3 is 16 residues. CDR3 sequence: CASSQDWAGRAGELFF. CDR3 nucleotide sequence: TGCGCCAGCAGCCAAGATTGGGCGGGTCGGGCCGGGGAGCTGTTTTTT.

This sequence joins TRBV28 and TRBJ1-1, with 8 bases matching TRBD1. The V and J ends lost 6 bases and 11 bases, in that order; junction bases with no gene match: 14. The CDR3 sequence is 14 residues long. Germline lookup yields CDR1 MDHEN and CDR2 SYDVKM. CDR3 loop: CASSRSGQGRLAFF. CDR3 DNA sequence: TGTGCCAGCAGCAGAAGCGGACAGGGTCGATTGGCTTTCTTT.

The gene calls are TRBV30 and TRBJ2-7, with a weak D call TRBD2 (5 bases). The CDR3 is 14 amino acids. The V gene's germline CDR1 is GTSNPN and CDR2 SVGIG (reference sequence). Trimming took 2 bases from V and 5 from J, leaving 16 bases between them. The CDR3 protein is CAWSIGKATDEQYF. The CDR3 DNA sequence: TGTGCCTGGAGTATCGGGAAGGCTACCGACGAGCAGTACTTC. The variable domain in full, completed from reference TRBV30 and TRBJ2-7, reads SQTIHQWPATLVQPVGSPLSLECTVEGTSNPNLYWYRQAAGRGLQLLFYSVGIGQISSEVPQNLSASRPQDRQFILSSKKLLLSDSGFYLCAWSIGKATDEQYFGPGTRLTVT.

The chain uses TRBV5-5 and TRBJ2-7; TRBD1 might be the D (6 bases). With 4 bases removed from V and 4 bases from J, the gap between germline ends came to 15 bases. The CDR3 has 14 amino acids. Germline CDR1 reads SGHKS; CDR2 reads YYEKEE (reference sequence). The CDR3 is CASSNGQGKYEQYF. CDR3 in DNA: TGTGCCAGCAGCAACGGGCAGGGGAAATACGAGCAGTACTTC.

DNA of the CDR3: TGTGCCAGCAGCATACGTACGGGTTTGTCTAATTCACCCCTCCACTTT. As protein: CASSIRTGLSNSPLHF. This chain connects TRBV14 to TRBJ1-6; D is ambiguous. The V gene's germline CDR1 is SGHDN and CDR2 FVKESK. The CDR3 sequence is 16 residues long. The V gene lost 5 bases and the J gene lost 6 bases, with 17 bases spanning the gap.

This clone occurred a few times. This rearrangement joins TRBV4-3 to TRBJ2-5, with 11 bases aligning to TRBD2. The V and J ends lost 0 bases and 5 bases, in that order; junction bases with no gene match: 2. Germline assignment: CDR1 LGHNA and CDR2 YSLEER. The CDR3 contains 15 residues. CDR3 amino acids: CASSQESSGGETQYF. CDR3 DNA: TGCGCCAGCAGCCAAGAATCTAGCGGGGGGGAGACCCAGTACTTC.